Below are 5 T cell receptor beta chains sequenced from a single sample in a study of T cell changes during pregnancy in multiple sclerosis. Produced via immunoSEQ multiplex PCR; TCRdb's table is partial and in-frame only. The profile shows about 42,000 clones, 75% to 95% of them singletons. Here the sequenced sample was CD4+ T cells from peripheral blood mononuclear cells, taken in the second trimester of pregnancy. The receptors originated from a female donor in good health, enrolled as a control in a pregnancy study.

This chain uses TRBV18 with TRBJ1-2, with D unclear. The germline V and J ends were trimmed by 3 bases and 2 bases, with 7 bases remaining between them. This CDR3 has 13 residues. Germline loops: CDR1 KGHSH, CDR2 LQKENI. Here the CDR3 DNA reads TGTGCCAGCTCACCGGGGAGCAACTATGGCTACACCTTC. It translates to CASSPGSNYGYTF.

The chain couples TRBV7-2 to TRBJ2-7; D possibly corresponds to TRBD2 (5 bases). Trimming pared 5 bases from V and 6 bases from J, leaving 14 bases between. CDR1 SGHTA and CDR2 FQGNSA come from the germline V gene. The CDR3 has 13 residues. The CDR3 DNA is TGTGCCAGCAGCATAACGGGGTTCGGCGAGCAGTACTTC. Its protein product is CASSITGFGEQYF.

In regard to this clone: Within the sample, other DNA sequences also encode this same CDR3. The rearrangement joins TRBV6-5 to TRBJ2-7; TRBD2 agrees at 11 bases. V dropped 7 bases and J dropped 0; count of bases not matched to a gene: 5. The germline gives CDR1 MNHEY, CDR2 SVGAGI. This CDR3 is 15 amino acids long. CDR3 in amino acids: CASTPTSGSSYEQYF. CDR3 DNA: TGTGCCAGCACCCCTACTAGCGGGAGCTCCTACGAGCAGTACTTC.

This chain links TRBV10-1 with TRBJ1-1, with a tentative D call TRBD1 (6 bases). This CDR3 spans 18 amino acids. The germline gives CDR1 WNHNN, CDR2 SYGVQD (reference sequence). Trimming left V 3 bases short and J 6 bases short, with 26 bases between. Here the CDR3 reads CASSERGQLRLGGPEAFF. Written as DNA, the CDR3 is TGCGCCAGCAGTGAAAGAGGACAGCTTCGCCTCGGTGGTCCTGAAGCTTTCTTT.

V is TRBV5-1 and J is TRBJ1-5; possible D gene TRBD1, 6 bases. Germline-derived CDR1 and CDR2 are SGHRS and YFSETQ. The CDR3 extends over 15 amino acids. Trimming removed 0 bases from V and 2 bases from J, with 9 bases in between. Written as DNA, the CDR3 is TGCGCCAGCAGCTTGGAGGGGGACCGCAATCAGCCCCAGCATTTT. Residues: CASSLEGDRNQPQHF. The full variable domain, its missing parts supplied by reference TRBV5-1 and TRBJ1-5, is KAGVTQTPRYLIKTRGQQVTLSCSPISGHRSVSWYQQTPGQGLQFLFEYFSETQRNKGNFPGRFSGRQFSNSRSEMNVSTLELGDSALYLCASSLEGDRNQPQHFGDGTRLSIL.